This TCR beta chain was sequenced for a study of esophageal squamous cell carcinoma under preoperative chemotherapy. Study context: TCR repertoires were profiled from both peripheral blood T cells and tumor-infiltrating lymphocytes. Notes on the study in general: Paclitaxel-nedaplatin therapy caused immediate, substantial clonotype frequency changes. Post-treatment tumor-infiltrating lymphocytes appeared partly derived from peripheral T cells migrating into the tumor.

This clonotype was picked up a small number of times. The antigen is undetermined. Each CDR3 protein is one row after TCRdb ran MiXCR on the PCR reads. The sample holds some 30,000 distinct CDR3 sequences, roughly 52% seen once. The germline gives CDR1 DFQATT, CDR2 SNEGSKA (reference sequence). Deletions cut 7 bases from V and 1 base from J, with 16 bases between. The CDR3 length is 14 residues. The time point was: before preoperative PTX-NDP chemotherapy. Before surgery, patients were given preoperative paclitaxel-nedaplatin chemotherapy. This receptor was taken from a human donor with esophageal squamous cell carcinoma. The donor label of this sample is uncertain. Sample acquisition took place from a patient given preoperative chemotherapy. This chain uses TRBV20-1 with TRBJ2-5; D is unclear. The CDR3 DNA reads as TGCAGTGGTCGACCCGTCTGGGGCCAAGAGACCCAGTACTTC. Translated, it gives CSGRPVWGQETQYF.